The clone carrying this TCR beta chain has just one count. The antigen is undetermined. TCRdb's table, derived via immunoSEQ multiplex PCR, lists solely in-frame clones and lacks some. The table lists some 170,000 clones, approximately 93% of them singletons. The record originates from a study of T cell responses to AZD1222 COVID-19 vaccine. Whole-study results and caveats: Of spike-specific TCRs, nearly half reportedly target regions left unmutated in variants.

This specimen consisted of peripheral blood, obtained 28 days after the second AZD1222 dose. The clonotype was recovered from an adult who received the AZD1222 COVID-19 vaccine.

Here the CDR3 DNA reads TGTGCCAGCAGCCGTACAGGGTCGGGATACGAGCAGTACTTC. Amino acid sequence: CASSRTGSGYEQYF. This rearrangement joins TRBV6-5 to TRBJ2-7, with D possibly being TRBD1 (6 bases). V was cut by 6 bases and J by 4 bases, with 16 bases left in between. The CDR3 is made up of 14 amino acids. Germline V gene sequence: CDR1 MNHEY, CDR2 SVGAGI.